Given below is one T cell receptor beta chain in context. Its antigen remains undetermined. No clone much larger than this one lies a single base away; base qualities are absent. Donors formed part of the validation cohort, which comprised over a hundred subjects and was distinct from the first cohort of 666 subjects. V loses 3 bases at its end and J loses 7 bases; junction bases beyond the gene matches: 0. Counted from cysteine to phenylalanine, this CDR3 has 11 amino acids. Kept here is only the CDR3 DNA, which spans 33 bases and is read in frame from base 1. CDR1 is given as DFQATT and CDR2 as SNEGSKA, both from the germline V gene (reference sequence). These data originate in a study of cytomegalovirus exposure and HLA in healthy donors (dated by TCRdb to the late 2010s). Broadly, across the study: The roughly 650 repertoires of the first cohort and the roughly 120 validation repertoires were produced on the same platform, according to a later analysis. The aim of the study was to test whether cataloging public T cell receptors could identify signatures of past pathogen exposure. Besides the first cohort of 666 subjects, a separate validation cohort made up of roughly 120 different subjects was used. The study combined high-throughput TCR immunosequencing, statistical association of individual TCRs with disease status, and machine learning to predict cytomegalovirus infection status. General findings and caveats noted by the study authors: The authors suggested that the approach could potentially be generalized to other disease states and immunological phenotypes. A total of roughly 160 TCR beta chains were listed by the study as associated with cytomegalovirus. Subsequent analysis determined that TCRs grouped into clusters in the first cohort also showed a tendency toward co-occurrence across the 120 or so validation repertoires, and roughly 95% of cluster scores exceeded 0. Most TCR sequences were observed very rarely across donors, whereas some public TCRs were present in many individuals. The classifier was reported to diagnose cytomegalovirus status with high specificity and sensitivity in both the original and validation cohorts. The validation cohort had no HLA typing available for a later analysis, so co-occurrence within that cohort was assessed over all 120 or so repertoires. Three of the identified cytomegalovirus-associated TCR beta chains were confirmed in vitro to be specific for cytomegalovirus antigens.

Libraries were prepared through the immunoSEQ multiplex PCR assay. The source study handled its data this way. To diagnose cytomegalovirus status from the catalog of TCR beta chain sequences, a statistical classification framework was built. Sourced from immuneACCESS, this table was stored by TCRdb with only in-frame sequences that have V and J called. A share of the clones is absent; for the studies checked, an unresolved V gene accounts for under half, and the remainder has no known explanation. V, J and clone size are taken as reported in that table, and D and trimming were inferred from the DNA itself. The sample contains 150,000 to 200,000 clones, 80% to 90% of them found a single time. The ten most abundant clones make up roughly 1.5% of the sample.

In this chain, TRBV20-1 is recombined with TRBJ2-1; TRBD2 fits 7 bases in the junction. The receptor was isolated from a woman aged 25 to 39 in good health and CMV-seronegative. The sample comprised PBMCs. The nucleotide sequence is TGCAGTGCTAGGGGGGGGAATGAGCAGTTCTTC. Translated, this gives CSARGGNEQFF.